This T cell receptor beta chain was observed in a study of OX40 agonist ivuxolimab in advanced cancers. Study-wide results and limits: Expanded clones belonging to CD8+ T cells outnumbered, on average, those of CD4+.

A word on this clone: As yet, its antigen is unknown.

CDR1 LGHNA and CDR2 YNFKEQ come from the germline V gene. Trimming removed 0 bases from V and 7 bases from J, with 10 bases in between. The CDR3 runs to 13 residues. Method: immunoSEQ multiplex PCR; TCRdb's copy keeps in-frame clones and lacks some. The top ten hold around 0.93% of the sample, which has approximately 70,000 clones, about 87% seen once. The TCR sequence derives from an adult with an advanced solid tumor such as melanoma, head and neck, liver or kidney cancer. The sample in question was CD4+ or CD8+ T cells sorted from blood, obtained in a trial of the OX40 agonist ivuxolimab. The gene calls are TRBV4-2 and TRBJ2-7; D not resolved. The CDR3 is CASSQDRVGEQYF. DNA of the CDR3: TGTGCCAGCAGCCAAGATAGGGTAGGGGAGCAGTACTTC.